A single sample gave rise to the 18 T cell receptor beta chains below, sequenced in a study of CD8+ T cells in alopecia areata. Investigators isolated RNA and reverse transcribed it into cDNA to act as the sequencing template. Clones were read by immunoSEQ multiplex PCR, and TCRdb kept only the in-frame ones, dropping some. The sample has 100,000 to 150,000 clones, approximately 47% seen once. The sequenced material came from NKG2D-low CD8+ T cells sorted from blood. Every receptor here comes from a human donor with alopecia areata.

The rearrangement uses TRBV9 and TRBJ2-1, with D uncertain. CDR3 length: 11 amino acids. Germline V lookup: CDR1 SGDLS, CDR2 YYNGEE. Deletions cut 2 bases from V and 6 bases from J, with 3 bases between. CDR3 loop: CASSVSNEQFF. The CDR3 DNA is TGTGCCAGCAGCGTGTCCAATGAGCAGTTCTTC.

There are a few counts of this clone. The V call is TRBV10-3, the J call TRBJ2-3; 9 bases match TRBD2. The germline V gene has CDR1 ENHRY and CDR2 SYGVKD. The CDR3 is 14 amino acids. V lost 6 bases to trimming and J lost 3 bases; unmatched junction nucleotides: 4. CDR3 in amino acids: CAISDTSGTDTQYF. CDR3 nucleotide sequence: TGTGCCATCAGCGATACTAGCGGGACAGATACGCAGTATTTT.

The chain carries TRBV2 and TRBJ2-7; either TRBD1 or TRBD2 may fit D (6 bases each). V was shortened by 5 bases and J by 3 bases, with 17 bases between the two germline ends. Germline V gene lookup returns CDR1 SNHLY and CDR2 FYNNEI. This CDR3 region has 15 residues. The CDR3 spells CASSPFVRGLYEQYF. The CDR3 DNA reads TGTGCCAGCAGTCCCTTCGTTCGGGGGCTCTACGAGCAGTACTTC.

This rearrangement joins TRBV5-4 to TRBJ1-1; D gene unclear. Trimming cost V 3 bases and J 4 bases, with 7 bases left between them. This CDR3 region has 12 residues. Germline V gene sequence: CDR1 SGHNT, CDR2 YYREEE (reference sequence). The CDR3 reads CASSWRGTEAFF. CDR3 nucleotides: TGTGCCAGCAGCTGGCGCGGCACTGAAGCTTTCTTT.

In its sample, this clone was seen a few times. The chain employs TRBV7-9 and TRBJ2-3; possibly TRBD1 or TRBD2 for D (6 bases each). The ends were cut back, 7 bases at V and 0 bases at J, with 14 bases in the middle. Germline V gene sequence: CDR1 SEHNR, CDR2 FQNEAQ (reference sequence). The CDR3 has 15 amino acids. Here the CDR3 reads CASIEVGGSTDTQYF. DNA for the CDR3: TGTGCCAGCATAGAAGTGGGGGGCAGCACAGATACGCAGTATTTT.

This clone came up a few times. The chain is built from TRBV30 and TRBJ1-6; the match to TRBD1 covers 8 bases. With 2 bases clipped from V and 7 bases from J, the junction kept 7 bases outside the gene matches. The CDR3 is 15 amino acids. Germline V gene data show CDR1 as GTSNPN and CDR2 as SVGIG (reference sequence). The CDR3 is CAWSPTGEENSPLHF. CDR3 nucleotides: TGTGCCTGGAGTCCGACAGGGGAGGAGAATTCACCCCTCCACTTT.

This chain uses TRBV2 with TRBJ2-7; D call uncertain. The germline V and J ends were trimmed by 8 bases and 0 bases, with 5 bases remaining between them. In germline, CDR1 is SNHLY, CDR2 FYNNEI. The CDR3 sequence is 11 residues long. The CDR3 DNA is TGTGCCAGCGTCACCTCCTACGAGCAGTACTTC. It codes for CASVTSYEQYF.

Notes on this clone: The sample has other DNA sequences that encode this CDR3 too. CDR3 bases: TGTGCCTGGAGCCCGGGGGGGAATGAGCAGTTCTTC. Translated: CAWSPGGNEQFF. The rearrangement joins TRBV30 to TRBJ2-1, with 8 nucleotides matching TRBD2. V trimming: 3 bases; J trimming: 7 bases; junction bases outside the gene matches: 2. The germline CDR1 and CDR2 sequences are GTSNPN and SVGIG (reference sequence). This CDR3 comprises 12 residues. Together with reference TRBV30 and TRBJ2-1, the CDR3 gives the full variable domain: SQTIHQWPATLVQPVGSPLSLECTVEGTSNPNLYWYRQAAGRGLQLLFYSVGIGQISSEVPQNLSASRPQDRQFILSSKKLLLSDSGFYLCAWSPGGNEQFFGPGTRLTVL.

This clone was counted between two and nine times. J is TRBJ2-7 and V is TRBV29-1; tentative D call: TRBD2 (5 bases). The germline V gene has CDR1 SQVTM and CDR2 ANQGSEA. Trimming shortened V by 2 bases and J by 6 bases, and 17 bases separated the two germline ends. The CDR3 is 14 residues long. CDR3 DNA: TGCAGCGTTGAATCAAGCGGACTTCGTTCCGAGCAGTACTTC. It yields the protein CSVESSGLRSEQYF.

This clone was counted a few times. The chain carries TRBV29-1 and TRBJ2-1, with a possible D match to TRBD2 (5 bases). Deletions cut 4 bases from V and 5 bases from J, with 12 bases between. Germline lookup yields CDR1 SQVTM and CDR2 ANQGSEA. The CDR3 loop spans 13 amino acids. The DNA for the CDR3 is TGCAGCGTTGTGAGGGCTAACCACAATGAGCAGTTCTTC. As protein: CSVVRANHNEQFF.

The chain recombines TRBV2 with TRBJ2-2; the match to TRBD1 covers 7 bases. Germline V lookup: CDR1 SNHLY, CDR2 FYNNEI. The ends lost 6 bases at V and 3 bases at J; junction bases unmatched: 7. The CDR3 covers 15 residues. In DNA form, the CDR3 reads TGTGCCAGCAGGGGTCAGGGGGTCCACACCGGGGAGCTGTTTTTT. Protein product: CASRGQGVHTGELFF.

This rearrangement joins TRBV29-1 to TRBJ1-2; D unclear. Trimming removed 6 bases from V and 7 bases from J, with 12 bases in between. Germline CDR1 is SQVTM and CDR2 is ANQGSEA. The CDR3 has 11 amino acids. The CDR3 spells CSVESRVGYTF. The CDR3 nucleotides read TGCAGCGTGGAGAGCCGGGTTGGCTACACCTTC. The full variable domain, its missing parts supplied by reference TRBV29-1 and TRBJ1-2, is SAVISQKPSRDICQRGTSLTIQCQVDSQVTMMFWYRQQPGQSLTLIATANQGSEATYESGFVIDKFPISRPNLTFSTLTVSNMSPEDSSIYLCSVESRVGYTFGSGTRLTVV.

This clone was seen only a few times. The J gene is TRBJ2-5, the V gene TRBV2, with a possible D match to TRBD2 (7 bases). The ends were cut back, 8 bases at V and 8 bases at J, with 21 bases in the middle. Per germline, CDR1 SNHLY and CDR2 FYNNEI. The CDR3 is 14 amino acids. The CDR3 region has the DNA TGTGCCAGCTCATCCGGGGGGCCGGCGGGAACCCAGTACTTC. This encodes CASSSGGPAGTQYF.

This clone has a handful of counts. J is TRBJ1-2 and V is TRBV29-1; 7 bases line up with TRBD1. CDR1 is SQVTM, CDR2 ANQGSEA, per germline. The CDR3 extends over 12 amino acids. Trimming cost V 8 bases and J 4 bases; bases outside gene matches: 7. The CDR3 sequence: CSTTRDSYGYTF. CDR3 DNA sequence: TGCAGCACAACCAGGGACAGCTATGGCTACACCTTC.

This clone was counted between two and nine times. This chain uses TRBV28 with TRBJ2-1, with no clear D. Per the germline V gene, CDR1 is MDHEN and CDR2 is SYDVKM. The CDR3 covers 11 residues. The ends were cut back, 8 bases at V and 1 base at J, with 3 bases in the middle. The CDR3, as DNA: TGTGCCAGCGGGTCCTACAATGAGCAGTTCTTC. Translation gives CASGSYNEQFF.

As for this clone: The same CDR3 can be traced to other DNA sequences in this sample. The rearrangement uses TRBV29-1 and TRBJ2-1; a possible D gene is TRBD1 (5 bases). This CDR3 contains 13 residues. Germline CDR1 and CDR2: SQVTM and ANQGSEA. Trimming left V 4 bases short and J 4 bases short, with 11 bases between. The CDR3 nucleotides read TGCAGCGTTGGTGAGACAGCTTACAATGAGCAGTTCTTC. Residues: CSVGETAYNEQFF.

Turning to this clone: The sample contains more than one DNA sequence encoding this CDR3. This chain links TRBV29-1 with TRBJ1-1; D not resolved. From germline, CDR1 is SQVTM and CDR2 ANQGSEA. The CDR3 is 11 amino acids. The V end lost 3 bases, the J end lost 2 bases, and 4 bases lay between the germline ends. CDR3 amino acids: CSVDSNTEAFF. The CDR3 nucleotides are TGCAGCGTTGATTCAAACACTGAAGCTTTCTTT.

The CDR3 DNA is TGTGCCAGCAGCGGAAACGAGCAGTACTTC. Its protein is CASSGNEQYF. The chain links TRBV28 to TRBJ2-7; D is undetermined. Germline loops: CDR1 MDHEN, CDR2 SYDVKM. V was cut by 6 bases and J by 5 bases, with 5 bases left in between. CDR3 length: 10 residues.